This T cell receptor (beta chain) was recovered during a study of T-cell reconstitution after alpha-beta-depleted transplantation in children. Unique molecular identifiers were used in preparing the TCRbeta library. TCRdb redid the calling of the PCR reads with MiXCR, one entry per CDR3 protein. This table holds over 550,000 distinct CDR3 sequences, about 10% found once. V shed 1 base and J 6 bases; nucleotides not matched to a gene: 5. Germline V lookup: CDR1 DFQATT, CDR2 SNEGSKA (reference sequence). CDR3 length: 14 residues. This clonotype was detected a few times. This chain connects TRBV20-1 to TRBJ2-2; 7 bases align to TRBD2. This TCR was sampled from a human donor who donated a stem cell graft to a child with acute myeloid leukemia. Here the sequenced sample was PBMCs from the stem cell graft donor, taken from the stem cell graft. In DNA, the CDR3 is TGCAGTGCTAGAGCGGGAGCGGGGCCCGGGGAGCTGTTTTTT. It specifies CSARAGAGPGELFF.